Listed below are T cell receptor beta chains from one sample, sequenced in a study of blood T cell repertoires in COVID-19. Measured with immunoSEQ multiplex PCR; TCRdb has only the in-frame clones, and not every one. The data contain 25,000 to 35,000 clones, 87% of them singletons. Sequencing was done on a sample of peripheral blood. These receptors originate from a man aged 55 to 70 with active COVID-19. Both conserved end residues are part of each CDR3. Each record gives: J gene, D gene, V gene, clone size, CDR3 protein, CDR3 DNA. The D gene is left open where the match is weak. Expanded clones are given a class, and other clones once, few, many or no size at all.

J gene: TRBJ1-5; D gene: NA; V gene: TRBV5-1; clone size: few; CDR3 protein: CASSLGGTNQPQHF; CDR3 DNA: TGCGCCAGCAGCTTGGGAGGGACAAATCAGCCCCAGCATTTT
J gene: TRBJ1-5; D gene: NA; V gene: TRBV20-1; clone size: NA; CDR3 protein: CSAGGSQPQHF; CDR3 DNA: TGCAGTGCCGGCGGATCCCAGCCCCAGCATTTT
J gene: TRBJ2-5; D gene: TRBD1; V gene: TRBV6-5; clone size: once; CDR3 protein: CASSRDRQETQYF; CDR3 DNA: TGTGCCAGCAGTAGGGACAGACAAGAGACCCAGTACTTC
J gene: TRBJ2-1; D gene: TRBD1; V gene: TRBV11-2; clone size: once; CDR3 protein: CASSLGQGGSYNEQFF; CDR3 DNA: TGTGCCAGCAGTTTGGGACAGGGAGGTTCCTACAATGAGCAGTTCTTC
J gene: TRBJ1-5; D gene: NA; V gene: TRBV19; clone size: NA; CDR3 protein: CASSGDSNQPQHF; CDR3 DNA: TGTGCCAGTAGCGGGGATAGCAATCAGCCCCAGCATTTT
J gene: TRBJ2-2; D gene: TRBD1; V gene: TRBV6-5; clone size: NA; CDR3 protein: CASLVQGVGTGELFF; CDR3 DNA: TGTGCCAGTCTCGTACAGGGGGTCGGCACCGGGGAGCTGTTTTTT
J gene: TRBJ1-4; D gene: TRBD1; V gene: TRBV11-2; clone size: NA; CDR3 protein: CASTLRGQGATNEKLFF; CDR3 DNA: TGTGCCAGCACCCTAAGAGGGCAGGGGGCAACTAATGAAAAACTGTTTTTT
J gene: TRBJ1-3; D gene: NA; V gene: TRBV7-9; clone size: NA; CDR3 protein: CASSPSRGFGNTIYF; CDR3 DNA: TGTGCCAGCAGCCCCTCGCGGGGATTCGGAAACACCATATATTTT
J gene: TRBJ2-1; D gene: NA; V gene: TRBV5-1; clone size: once; CDR3 protein: CASSLGGARVNEQFF; CDR3 DNA: TGCGCCAGCAGCTTAGGGGGGGCCAGGGTCAATGAGCAGTTCTTC
J gene: TRBJ1-3; D gene: NA; V gene: TRBV5-5; clone size: NA; CDR3 protein: CASSFPNSGNTIYF; CDR3 DNA: TGTGCCAGCAGCTTTCCTAACTCTGGAAACACCATATATTTT
J gene: TRBJ1-4; D gene: TRBD1; V gene: TRBV5-4; clone size: NA; CDR3 protein: CASSTGQARGQVQKLFF; CDR3 DNA: TGTGCCAGCAGCACCGGACAGGCCCGAGGTCAGGTACAAAAACTGTTTTTT
J gene: TRBJ2-3; D gene: NA; V gene: TRBV30; clone size: NA; CDR3 protein: CAWSVPGAQYF; CDR3 DNA: TGTGCCTGGAGTGTTCCGGGGGCGCAGTATTTT
J gene: TRBJ2-1; D gene: TRBD2; V gene: TRBV10-2; clone size: NA; CDR3 protein: CASRVAGSSYNEQFF; CDR3 DNA: TGCGCCAGCAGGGTAGCGGGGTCCTCCTACAATGAGCAGTTCTTC
J gene: TRBJ2-1; D gene: TRBD2; V gene: TRBV19; clone size: NA; CDR3 protein: CASSRTSGGHEQFF; CDR3 DNA: TGTGCCAGTAGTAGGACTAGCGGGGGGCATGAGCAGTTCTTC
J gene: TRBJ1-2; D gene: NA; V gene: TRBV6-5; clone size: NA; CDR3 protein: CASSTSRTASYGYTF; CDR3 DNA: TGTGCCAGCAGTACCTCTCGGACTGCCTCCTATGGCTACACCTTC
J gene: TRBJ1-2; D gene: NA; V gene: TRBV7-9; clone size: few; CDR3 protein: CASSPDGGYGYTF; CDR3 DNA: TGTGCCAGCAGCCCGGACGGAGGCTATGGCTACACCTTC
J gene: TRBJ1-1; D gene: NA; V gene: TRBV9; clone size: NA; CDR3 protein: CASSSVVNTEAFF; CDR3 DNA: TGTGCCAGCAGCTCAGTTGTGAACACTGAAGCTTTCTTT
J gene: TRBJ1-6; D gene: NA; V gene: TRBV10-3; clone size: NA; CDR3 protein: CAISEAGDYNSPLHF; CDR3 DNA: TGTGCCATCAGTGAGGCGGGAGATTATAATTCACCCCTCCACTTT
J gene: TRBJ2-7; D gene: TRBD2; V gene: TRBV9; clone size: NA; CDR3 protein: CASSDGTSGGSAYEQYF; CDR3 DNA: TGTGCCAGCAGCGACGGGACTAGCGGGGGCTCAGCCTACGAGCAGTACTTC
J gene: TRBJ1-2; D gene: TRBD1; V gene: TRBV5-1; clone size: NA; CDR3 protein: CASSFGQGPGGYTF; CDR3 DNA: TGCGCCAGCAGCTTCGGACAGGGGCCTGGTGGCTACACCTTC
J gene: TRBJ1-2; D gene: TRBD1; V gene: TRBV7-9; clone size: NA; CDR3 protein: CASSLNRGDYGYTF; CDR3 DNA: TGTGCCAGCAGCTTGAACAGGGGGGACTATGGCTACACCTTC
J gene: TRBJ2-1; D gene: NA; V gene: TRBV4-2; clone size: NA; CDR3 protein: CASTDREGSYNEQFF; CDR3 DNA: TGTGCCAGCACCGATCGGGAAGGCTCCTACAATGAGCAGTTCTTC
J gene: TRBJ2-3; D gene: NA; V gene: TRBV7-2; clone size: once; CDR3 protein: CASSLGISTDTQYF; CDR3 DNA: TGTGCCAGCAGCTTAGGTATAAGCACAGATACGCAGTATTTT
J gene: TRBJ1-2; D gene: TRBD1; V gene: TRBV9; clone size: NA; CDR3 protein: CASSARTGDLGYGYTF; CDR3 DNA: TGTGCCAGCAGCGCCAGGACAGGGGATCTGGGCTATGGCTACACCTTC
J gene: TRBJ1-4; D gene: NA; V gene: TRBV6-5; clone size: NA; CDR3 protein: CASSPSGGSEKLFF; CDR3 DNA: TGTGCCAGCAGCCCCTCGGGAGGCAGTGAAAAACTGTTTTTT
J gene: TRBJ2-3; D gene: TRBD2; V gene: TRBV5-1; clone size: NA; CDR3 protein: CASSLSLAGADTQYF; CDR3 DNA: TGCGCCAGCAGCTTGTCACTAGCGGGCGCAGATACGCAGTATTTT
J gene: TRBJ2-1; D gene: NA; V gene: TRBV5-1; clone size: once; CDR3 protein: CASSLVNAGTHNEQFF; CDR3 DNA: TGCGCCAGCAGCTTGGTTAACGCCGGGACTCACAATGAGCAGTTCTTC
J gene: TRBJ2-3; D gene: NA; V gene: TRBV18; clone size: NA; CDR3 protein: CASSPSDTQYF; CDR3 DNA: TGTGCCAGCTCACCGTCGGATACGCAGTATTTT
J gene: TRBJ2-4; D gene: NA; V gene: TRBV12-3/TRBV12-4; clone size: NA; CDR3 protein: CASSYSPRNIQYF; CDR3 DNA: TGTGCCAGCAGTTACTCTCCCCGAAACATTCAGTACTTC
J gene: TRBJ1-2; D gene: NA; V gene: TRBV29-1; clone size: NA; CDR3 protein: CSVGQGKVEGYTF; CDR3 DNA: TGCAGCGTTGGGCAGGGGAAGGTGGAGGGCTACACCTTC
J gene: TRBJ2-5; D gene: TRBD1; V gene: TRBV6-5; clone size: NA; CDR3 protein: CATLYRGLRETQYF; CDR3 DNA: TGTGCCACCTTATACAGGGGGCTTCGGGAGACCCAGTACTTC
J gene: TRBJ2-5; D gene: NA; V gene: TRBV29-1; clone size: NA; CDR3 protein: CSVTRVQETQYF; CDR3 DNA: TGCAGCGTTACGAGGGTCCAAGAGACCCAGTACTTC
J gene: TRBJ1-4; D gene: NA; V gene: TRBV5-1; clone size: NA; CDR3 protein: CASSAGRTNEKLFF; CDR3 DNA: TGCGCCAGCAGCGCAGGGCGAACTAATGAAAAACTGTTTTTT
J gene: TRBJ2-3; D gene: TRBD2; V gene: TRBV30; clone size: NA; CDR3 protein: CAWTGGGGATDTQYF; CDR3 DNA: TGTGCCTGGACGGGTGGCGGGGGGGCCACAGATACGCAGTATTTT
J gene: TRBJ1-1; D gene: NA; V gene: TRBV3-1/TRBV3-2; clone size: NA; CDR3 protein: CASSPGGTSYTEAFF; CDR3 DNA: TGTGCCAGCAGCCCCGGGGGGACGTCCTACACTGAAGCTTTCTTT
J gene: TRBJ1-4; D gene: TRBD1; V gene: TRBV5-6; clone size: NA; CDR3 protein: CASSLGDRGIEKLFF; CDR3 DNA: TGTGCCAGCAGCTTGGGGGACAGGGGAATCGAAAAACTGTTTTTT
J gene: TRBJ1-2; D gene: TRBD1; V gene: TRBV15; clone size: NA; CDR3 protein: CATSRGGTGSNGYTF; CDR3 DNA: TGTGCCACCAGCAGAGGGGGGACAGGTTCCAATGGCTACACCTTC
J gene: TRBJ2-3; D gene: TRBD2; V gene: TRBV4-1; clone size: NA; CDR3 protein: CASSQAPLTSGADTQYF; CDR3 DNA: TGCGCCAGCAGCCAAGCCCCCCTGACTAGCGGTGCGGATACGCAGTATTTT
J gene: TRBJ2-7; D gene: TRBD1; V gene: TRBV19; clone size: once; CDR3 protein: CASTNPRTGNEQYF; CDR3 DNA: TGTGCCAGTACCAACCCCCGGACAGGGAACGAGCAGTACTTC
J gene: TRBJ2-7; D gene: NA; V gene: TRBV9; clone size: NA; CDR3 protein: CASSATSGYEQYF; CDR3 DNA: TGTGCCAGCAGCGCGACTTCAGGGTACGAGCAGTACTTC